The rows below give T cell receptor beta chains drawn from one sample of a study of T cells after yellow fever vaccination. Using its own MiXCR run on the 5' RACE reads, TCRdb lists one record per CDR3 protein. The sample lists roughly 500,000 distinct CDR3 sequences; about 19% were seen once. The specimen comprised PBMCs, sampled 15 days after the yellow fever booster vaccination. These receptors all stem from a young man who received the YFV17D yellow fever vaccine. The CDR3 runs from the conserved cysteine through the conserved F or W. D genes are given only for firm matches. Not every row has a clone size; where given, it reads once, few, many or a size class.

clone size: few
D gene: TRBD2
CDR3 length: 13
J gene: TRBJ2-3
V gene: TRBV27
CDR3 DNA: TGTGCCAGCGGTGACCTGGGCGGGAGCGGGCAGTATTTT
CDR3 protein: CASGDLGGSGQYF

clone size: few
D gene: TRBD1
CDR3 length: 16
J gene: TRBJ2-1
V gene: TRBV11-2
CDR3 DNA: TGTGCCAGCAGCTTATCACGGACAGGGGTTGTCGATGAGCAGTTCTTC
CDR3 protein: CASSLSRTGVVDEQFF

clone size: NA
D gene: NA
CDR3 length: 19
J gene: TRBJ2-5
V gene: TRBV21-1
CDR3 DNA: TGTGCCAGCAATTGGGCGGGGTGCGGCGGGAGGGGATTCGGAGAGACCCAGTACTTC
CDR3 protein: CASNWAGCGGRGFGETQYF

clone size: NA
D gene: TRBD2
CDR3 length: 15
J gene: TRBJ2-1
V gene: TRBV28
CDR3 DNA: TGTGCCAGCAGTTTACTAGCGGGATTTACCGATGAGCAGTTCTTC
CDR3 protein: CASSLLAGFTDEQFF

clone size: NA
D gene: TRBD2
CDR3 length: 15
J gene: TRBJ2-2
V gene: TRBV10-3
CDR3 DNA: TGTGCCATCAGGGGACTAGCGGGACCGACCGGGGAGCTGTTTTTT
CDR3 protein: CAIRGLAGPTGELFF

clone size: NA
D gene: NA
CDR3 length: 16
J gene: TRBJ1-5
V gene: TRBV4-3
CDR3 DNA: TGCGCCAGCAGCCAAGATGGGGGCATTAGCAATCAGCCCCAGCATTTT
CDR3 protein: CASSQDGGISNQPQHF

clone size: NA
D gene: NA
CDR3 length: 12
J gene: TRBJ2-5
V gene: TRBV25-1
CDR3 DNA: TGTGCCAGCAGTGTGGCTCAAGAGACCCAGTACTTC
CDR3 protein: CASSVAQETQYF

clone size: once
D gene: TRBD1
CDR3 length: 14
J gene: TRBJ2-2
V gene: TRBV6-1
CDR3 DNA: TGTGCCAGCAGCTGGGACAGGGAAGGTGGGGAGCTGTTTTTT
CDR3 protein: CASSWDREGGELFF

clone size: NA
D gene: NA
CDR3 length: 16
J gene: TRBJ2-5
V gene: TRBV4-3
CDR3 DNA: TGCGCCAGCAGCCAAGATAGGGCAGTGCTCCAAGAGACCCAGTACTTC
CDR3 protein: CASSQDRAVLQETQYF

clone size: many
D gene: NA
CDR3 length: 14
J gene: TRBJ2-5
V gene: TRBV10-3
CDR3 DNA: TGTGCCATCAGTGAGCGTTTGTACCAAGAGACCCAGTACTTC
CDR3 protein: CAISERLYQETQYF

clone size: few
D gene: TRBD1
CDR3 length: 16
J gene: TRBJ1-3
V gene: TRBV5-1
CDR3 DNA: TGCGCCAGCAGCTTGGACGGGACAGACTCTGGAAACACCATATATTTT
CDR3 protein: CASSLDGTDSGNTIYF

clone size: NA
D gene: NA
CDR3 length: 16
J gene: TRBJ2-1
V gene: TRBV5-1
CDR3 DNA: TGCGCCAGCAGCTTGGGTGGGGCGGGATCCCCCAATGAGCAGTTCTTC
CDR3 protein: CASSLGGAGSPNEQFF

clone size: few
D gene: NA
CDR3 length: 12
J gene: TRBJ2-1
V gene: TRBV5-1
CDR3 DNA: TGCGCCAGCAGCTTGGGTGGACCAAAGCAGTTCTTC
CDR3 protein: CASSLGGPKQFF

clone size: NA
D gene: NA
CDR3 length: 11
J gene: TRBJ2-1
V gene: TRBV30
CDR3 DNA: TGTGCCTGGAGTGTACGGGGCCCTCAGTTCTTC
CDR3 protein: CAWSVRGPQFF

clone size: few
D gene: NA
CDR3 length: 17
J gene: TRBJ1-1
V gene: TRBV28
CDR3 DNA: TGTGCCAGCAGTTTGTGGAGTAAGGGGGGCACGAACACTGAAGCTTTCTTT
CDR3 protein: CASSLWSKGGTNTEAFF

clone size: NA
D gene: TRBD2
CDR3 length: 15
J gene: TRBJ2-7
V gene: TRBV4-3
CDR3 DNA: TGCGCCAGCAGCCAAGGGGGGCTAGCGGGAGAACGGCAGTACTTC
CDR3 protein: CASSQGGLAGERQYF

clone size: NA
D gene: TRBD2
CDR3 length: 16
J gene: TRBJ2-3
V gene: TRBV5-5
CDR3 DNA: TGTGCCAGCAGCTACCTTGGCGGGAGTAGCACAGATACGCAGTATTTT
CDR3 protein: CASSYLGGSSTDTQYF

clone size: many
D gene: NA
CDR3 length: 12
J gene: TRBJ1-1
V gene: TRBV12-5
CDR3 DNA: TGTGCTAGTCACCGGGTGGGCACTGAAGCTTTCTTT
CDR3 protein: CASHRVGTEAFF

clone size: few
D gene: NA
CDR3 length: 9
J gene: TRBJ2-2
V gene: TRBV7-9
CDR3 DNA: TGTGCCATCACCGGGGAGCTGTTTTTT
CDR3 protein: CAITGELFF

clone size: few
D gene: NA
CDR3 length: 13
J gene: TRBJ1-5
V gene: TRBV4-3
CDR3 DNA: TGCGCCAGCAGCCGGGAGGGTGGCCAGCCCCAGCATTTT
CDR3 protein: CASSREGGQPQHF

clone size: NA
D gene: NA
CDR3 length: 18
J gene: TRBJ2-1
V gene: TRBV11-2
CDR3 DNA: TGTGCCAGCAGCTTAGAGGTTGGGGTAGGACTGGGGTACAATGAGCAGTTCTTC
CDR3 protein: CASSLEVGVGLGYNEQFF

clone size: NA
D gene: NA
CDR3 length: 14
J gene: TRBJ2-7
V gene: TRBV2
CDR3 DNA: TGTGCCAGCAGTGGGGCAGGAGGGGCCTACGAGCAGTACTTC
CDR3 protein: CASSGAGGAYEQYF

clone size: NA
D gene: TRBD2
CDR3 length: 17
J gene: TRBJ2-1
V gene: TRBV6-5
CDR3 DNA: TGTGCCAGCAGTTCCTCACTAACTAGCGGGAGGGACAATGAGCAGTTCTTC
CDR3 protein: CASSSSLTSGRDNEQFF

clone size: many
D gene: NA
CDR3 length: 10
J gene: TRBJ1-4
V gene: TRBV20-1
CDR3 DNA: TGCAGTGCTTTTAATGAAAAACTGTTTTTT
CDR3 protein: CSAFNEKLFF

clone size: NA
D gene: NA
CDR3 length: 14
J gene: TRBJ2-2
V gene: TRBV5-4
CDR3 DNA: TGTGCCAGCAGCTTGAAGTGGAGAACCGGGGAGCTGTTTTTT
CDR3 protein: CASSLKWRTGELFF

clone size: few
D gene: NA
CDR3 length: 12
J gene: TRBJ2-1
V gene: TRBV19
CDR3 DNA: TGTGCCAGTTCGGGGTTTCACAATGAGCAGTTCTTC
CDR3 protein: CASSGFHNEQFF

clone size: few
D gene: NA
CDR3 length: 16
J gene: TRBJ2-4
V gene: TRBV5-1
CDR3 DNA: TGCGCCAGCAGCTTGGTAGGGAGCGTCTACGGGAACATTCAGTACTTC
CDR3 protein: CASSLVGSVYGNIQYF

clone size: NA
D gene: NA
CDR3 length: 15
J gene: TRBJ2-7
V gene: TRBV7-9
CDR3 DNA: TGTGCCAGCAGCTTAGGGGGCGGTGGAAACTACGAGCAGTACTTC
CDR3 protein: CASSLGGGGNYEQYF

clone size: NA
D gene: NA
CDR3 length: 14
J gene: TRBJ2-5
V gene: TRBV12-3/TRBV12-4
CDR3 DNA: TGTGCCAGCGAGAACCTAGACAGCCAAGAGACCCAGTACTTC
CDR3 protein: CASENLDSQETQYF

clone size: NA
D gene: TRBD2
CDR3 length: 14
J gene: TRBJ2-1
V gene: TRBV9
CDR3 DNA: TGTGCCAGCAGCGTAGCGGGAGGCCCCAATGAGCAGTTCTTC
CDR3 protein: CASSVAGGPNEQFF

clone size: NA
D gene: NA
CDR3 length: 15
J gene: TRBJ2-3
V gene: TRBV5-1
CDR3 DNA: TGCGCCAGCAGCCCGGACAGTAGTGGCACAGATACGCAGTATTTT
CDR3 protein: CASSPDSSGTDTQYF

clone size: few
D gene: NA
CDR3 length: 16
J gene: TRBJ1-5
V gene: TRBV7-6
CDR3 DNA: TGTGCCAGCAGCCATGTCGCGGGGCAATTCAATCAGCCCCAGCATTTT
CDR3 protein: CASSHVAGQFNQPQHF

clone size: NA
D gene: NA
CDR3 length: 17
J gene: TRBJ2-3
V gene: TRBV10-3
CDR3 DNA: TGTGCCATTACCGAATCAGCGAGGGGGACCAGCACAGATACGCAGTATTTT
CDR3 protein: CAITESARGTSTDTQYF